The 31 T cell receptor beta chains listed next were all sequenced from one sample in a study of CD8+CD57+ T cells in acquired aplastic anemia. Both TCR beta VDJ combination and CDR3 sequence profiling were carried out. Genomic DNA was the template for this profiling. One entry per CDR3 protein, called by TCRdb with MiXCR from the reads. The table includes a few hundred thousand distinct CDR3 sequences, approximately 70% detected once. Sample: sorted CD4+, CD8+, or CD8+CD57+ T cells (not recorded which) from PBMCs. These receptors all come from a human donor in good health, serving as a control.

The chain combines TRBV7-4 with TRBJ2-2, with D perhaps TRBD2 (6 bases). V was pared by 5 bases and J by 7 bases, with 14 bases between. CDR3 length: 14 residues. Germline CDR1 SGHVT, CDR2 SQSDAQ. The CDR3 DNA is TGTGCCAGCAGCCCAGGGCGGGGAGGCGGGGAGCTGTTTTTT. This gives the protein CASSPGRGGGELFF.

The chain employs TRBV12-3 or TRBV12-4 and TRBJ2-7; D may be TRBD1 or TRBD2 (5 bases each). Trimming left V 3 bases short and J 7 bases short, with 16 bases between. There are 14 residues in the CDR3. The DNA of the CDR3 is TGTGCCAGCAGTTTCATCGGGGCGACGGGAGAGCAGTACTTC. It translates to CASSFIGATGEQYF.

Notes on this clonotype: The junction differs from germline at one of its ends, possibly a read error. The chain uses TRBV19 and TRBJ1-5; D is ambiguous. CDR1 and CDR2 (germline): LNHDA, SQIVND (reference sequence). The CDR3 sequence is 14 residues long. The CDR3 coding sequence is TGTGCCACTAGTACAAGGCGATTAGATCCACCCCTGCATTTT. Its translation is CATSTRRLDPPLHF.

V gene TRBV29-1 combines with J gene TRBJ1-2; D is possibly TRBD1 (6 bases). Germline CDR1 reads SQVTM; CDR2 reads ANQGSEA. V dropped 2 bases and J dropped 11 bases, with 15 bases sitting between them. CDR3 length: 12 amino acids. CDR3 sequence: CSVEMPGAGYTF. CDR3 nucleotide sequence: TGCAGCGTTGAAATGCCGGGGGCAGGGTACACCTTC.

The gene calls are TRBV7-2 and TRBJ2-3, with TRBD2 identical over 9 bases. CDR1 is SGHTA and CDR2 is FQGNSA in the germline V gene. CDR3 length: 16 residues. The J segment lost 0 bases and the V segment lost 5 bases, leaving 6 bases of the junction unmatched. DNA of the CDR3: TGTGCCAGCAGCCCAGCGGGGGGCTCTAGCACAGATACGCAGTATTTT. It encodes CASSPAGGSSTDTQYF.

V is TRBV29-1 and J is TRBJ1-1; TRBD1 is a possible D gene (5 bases). V lost 6 bases, J lost 7 bases, and 18 bases lay in between. From germline, CDR1 is SQVTM and CDR2 ANQGSEA. CDR3 length equals 13 residues. CDR3 coding DNA: TGCAGCGTGGGAGGGGAGATGGGCTTTGAAGCTTTCTTT. Translating it yields CSVGGEMGFEAFF.

Comment on this clonotype: Sequence at one end of the junction differs from germline and may be a read error. The chain carries TRBV2 and TRBJ2-7; D may match TRBD1 or TRBD2 (5 bases each). Germline V CDR1 and CDR2: SNHLY, FYNNEI. This CDR3 region has 15 residues. This CDR3 reads CAISRGGGVSYEQYF. CDR3 coding DNA: TGTGCCATCAGTCGTGGGGGTGGGGTATCCTACGAGCAGTACTTC. The full variable domain, completed using reference TRBV2 and TRBJ2-7, is EPEVTQTPSHQVTQMGQEVILRCVPISNHLYFYWYRQILGQKVEFLVSFYNNEISEKSEIFDDQFSVERPDGSNFTLKIRSTKLEDSAMYFCAISRGGGVSYEQYFGPGTRLTVT.

Of note for this clonotype: The junction and the germline gene differ at one end; a read error may be behind it. The chain couples TRBV10-2 to TRBJ2-7, with D perhaps matching TRBD1 or TRBD2 (5 bases each). From germline, CDR1 is WSHSY and CDR2 SAAADI. This CDR3 is 13 amino acids long. In nucleotides, the CDR3 is TGTGCCAGCAGATTCAGCCGGGGCCGCGAGCAGTACTTC. Translated: CASRFSRGREQYF.

This clonotype was recorded many times. The V and J genes are TRBV4-1 and TRBJ2-5; D is uncertain. Trimming pared 1 base from V and 4 bases from J, leaving 7 bases between. Per the germline V gene, CDR1 is MGHRA and CDR2 is YSYEKL. The CDR3 is 13 amino acids. The CDR3 loop reads CASSQVVIETQYF. DNA for the CDR3: TGCGCCAGCAGCCAAGTAGTAATAGAGACCCAGTACTTC.

This chain links TRBV29-1 with TRBJ2-1; 7 bases fit TRBD2. In germline, CDR1 is SQVTM, CDR2 ANQGSEA. The CDR3 sequence is 13 residues long. Trimming took 5 bases from V and 2 from J; bases not matched to a gene: 3. CDR3 protein: CSVSGDAYNEQFF. For the CDR3, the DNA is TGCAGCGTTAGCGGGGACGCCTACAATGAGCAGTTCTTC.

This clonotype showed up many times. The rearrangement joins TRBV6-5 to TRBJ2-4, with TRBD2 matching 8 bases. The germline V gene has CDR1 MNHEY and CDR2 SVGAGI. The CDR3 loop spans 15 amino acids. The V segment lost 5 bases and the J segment 7 bases; nucleotides outside the gene matches: 10. This chain's CDR3 is CASSLTGSGGNIQYF. The CDR3 DNA sequence: TGTGCCAGCAGTCTTACAGGGTCGGGGGGGAACATTCAGTACTTC.

This clonotype was seen at least ten times. This rearrangement joins TRBV11-3 to TRBJ1-2, with no clear D. Germline V gives CDR1 SGHNT, CDR2 YENEEA. The CDR3 runs 14 residues. Trimming left V 10 bases short and J 0 bases short, with 15 bases between. The CDR3 coding sequence is TGTGCCAACCAGAGCTCGGGAGCTAACTATGGCTACACCTTC. Protein product: CANQSSGANYGYTF.

The sample holds a few counts of this clonotype. The V gene is TRBV27, the J gene TRBJ2-5; 8 nucleotides agree with TRBD2. Germline assignment: CDR1 MNHEY and CDR2 SMNVEV (reference sequence). After removal of 5 bases from V and 7 bases from J, the junction contained 12 bases not matched to a gene. CDR3 length equals 15 residues. This CDR3 is CASSSSGGAFGTQYF. Written as DNA, the CDR3 is TGTGCCAGCAGTAGCTCCGGGGGGGCGTTTGGGACCCAGTACTTC.

The rearrangement joins TRBV12-3 or TRBV12-4 to TRBJ1-6; TRBD1 might be the D (6 bases). The CDR3 contains 14 residues. Trimming pared 5 bases from V and 5 bases from J, leaving 10 bases between. The CDR3 nucleotides are TGTGCCAGCAGTCTCGGACAGAATAATTCACCCCTCCACTTT. Protein product: CASSLGQNNSPLHF.

The chain has TRBV7-2 and TRBJ1-4; TRBD1 matches at 9 bases. Germline loops: CDR1 SGHTA, CDR2 FQGNSA. There are 15 residues in the CDR3. V lost 6 bases, J lost 14 bases, and 16 bases stayed unmatched. The CDR3 is CASRSTGGTNELLFF. In DNA, the CDR3 is TGTGCCAGCAGGTCGACAGGGGGGACTAATGAACTGCTGTTTTTT.

This chain connects TRBV7-6 to TRBJ2-3; maybe TRBD2 (6 bases). The V end was cut by 1 base, the J end by 4 bases, with 12 bases between. Germline CDR1 SGHVS, CDR2 FNYEAQ. This CDR3 is 15 amino acids long. The CDR3 here is CASSLGSWGADTQYF. CDR3 in DNA: TGTGCCAGCAGCTTAGGGTCGTGGGGGGCAGATACGCAGTATTTT. The variable domain in full, completed from reference TRBV7-6 and TRBJ2-3, reads GAGVSQSPRYKVTKRGQDVALRCDPISGHVSLYWYRQALGQGPEFLTYFNYEAQQDKSGLPNDRFSAERPEGSISTLTIQRTEQRDSAMYRCASSLGSWGADTQYFGPGTRLTVL.

A single count supports this clonotype. The chain couples TRBV12-3 or TRBV12-4 to TRBJ1-6, with 7 positions matching TRBD1. V gave up 7 bases and J gave up 8 bases; unmatched junction bases: 8. This CDR3 contains 14 residues. Written as DNA, the CDR3 is TGTGCCAGCAACAGCGGACAGGATTATTCACCCCTCCACTTT. Amino acid sequence: CASNSGQDYSPLHF.

Regarding this clonotype: Being one base from a much bigger clone, this may be a read error. The CDR3 does not end in the conserved phenylalanine or tryptophan, so this is likely a read error. The V call is TRBV4-1, the J call TRBJ1-2; 9 bases are a match to TRBD1. Germline values: CDR1 MGHRA, CDR2 YSYEKL. After removal of 0 bases from V and 8 bases from J, the junction contained 13 bases not matched to a gene. CDR3 size: 17 residues. The CDR3 region is CASSQENRGRSNGGYTL. The CDR3 nucleotides are TGCGCCAGCAGCCAAGAAAACAGGGGGCGTTCCAACGGGGGCTACACCCTC.

V usage is TRBV9 and J usage is TRBJ1-2; D gene uncertain. Germline V gene lookup returns CDR1 SGDLS and CDR2 YYNGEE. V lost 4 bases, J lost 6 bases, and 25 bases lay in between. This CDR3 is 17 amino acids long. The CDR3: CASSSHGELNYEHGYTF. As DNA, the CDR3 is TGTGCCAGCAGCTCCCACGGGGAACTGAACTACGAGCATGGCTACACCTTC.

The rearrangement joins TRBV2 to TRBJ1-6; TRBD1 might be the D (6 bases). The V gene lost 7 bases and the J gene lost 10 bases, with 20 bases spanning the gap. The CDR3 covers 15 residues. Germline CDR1 reads SNHLY; CDR2 reads FYNNEI. CDR3 DNA: TGTGCCAGCACCTTAGCGGGGGCGCCTGTGTCACCCCTCCACTTT. Its translation: CASTLAGAPVSPLHF.

This clonotype showed up many times. The chain employs TRBV20-1 and TRBJ1-5; D is ambiguous. Germline V gives CDR1 DFQATT, CDR2 SNEGSKA (reference sequence). The ends were cut back, 4 bases at V and 5 bases at J, with 9 bases in the middle. The CDR3 is 12 residues long. CDR3 loop: CSATTGDQPQHF. In nucleotides, the CDR3 is TGCAGTGCTACAACCGGGGATCAGCCCCAGCATTTT.

As concerns this clonotype: One end of the junction does not line up with germline, which may come from a read error. The J gene is TRBJ2-1, the V gene TRBV24-1; 8 bases match TRBD1. The V gene's germline CDR1 is KGHDR and CDR2 SFDVKD. This CDR3 has 14 amino acids. The CDR3 region has the DNA TGTGCCACCAGTACTACAGGGGGAAAGACTGAAGAGTTCTTT. Translating it yields CATSTTGGKTEEFF.

This chain joins TRBV29-1 and TRBJ1-2; 11 bases fit TRBD1. This CDR3 comprises 13 residues. The junction had 7 bases not matched to a gene; V was cut back by 6 bases and J by 7 bases. The V gene's germline CDR1 is SQVTM and CDR2 ANQGSEA. CDR3 in amino acids: CSVGQGGVGGYTF. As DNA, the CDR3 is TGCAGCGTGGGACAGGGGGGTGTAGGTGGCTACACCTTC.

This chain joins TRBV28 and TRBJ1-2; maybe TRBD1 (6 bases). The CDR3 is 10 amino acids. Germline loops: CDR1 MDHEN, CDR2 SYDVKM. V dropped 7 bases and J dropped 14 bases, with 14 bases sitting between them. The CDR3 DNA sequence: TGTGCCAGCACCCCTCGGGACACAACCTTC. This encodes CASTPRDTTF.

Details on this clonotype: Lacking the conserved final phenylalanine or tryptophan, this CDR3 likely reflects a read error. Because the CDR3's place on the DNA is in doubt, the DNA is left out and the CDR3 is given as listed by TCRdb. The rearrangement joins TRBV7-4 to TRBJ1-3; the tabulated D call, TRBD1, remains unverified against the DNA. The CDR3 adds up to 13 amino acids, both ends counted. Germline V gene sequence: CDR1 SGHVT, CDR2 SQSDAQ. This CDR3 reads CASSPPSGDTKYL.

V gene TRBV6-1 combines with J gene TRBJ2-3; D could derive from TRBD1 or TRBD2 (7 bases each). The CDR3 has 15 residues. CDR1 and CDR2 (germline): MNHNS, SASEGT. The ends were cut back, 6 bases at V and 5 bases at J, with 18 bases in the middle. CDR3 DNA: TGTGCCAGCAGCGTAGAGGGAGGGGGCGAAGATACGCAGTATTTT. Amino acids: CASSVEGGGEDTQYF.

V and J are TRBV20-1 and TRBJ2-1, with 8 positions matching TRBD2. The CDR3 spans 13 residues. CDR1 is DFQATT, CDR2 SNEGSKA, per germline (reference sequence). The V and J ends lost 6 bases and 5 bases, in that order; junction bases with no gene match: 6. CDR3 residues: CSALEAGDNEQFF. The CDR3, as DNA: TGCAGTGCCCTGGAAGCGGGAGACAATGAGCAGTTCTTC.

The genes are TRBV7-2 and TRBJ1-4; TRBD1 might be the D (5 bases). The V and J ends lost 4 bases and 14 bases respectively, with 17 bases between them. The CDR3 consists of 13 residues. Germline V gene lookup returns CDR1 SGHTA and CDR2 FQGNSA. The CDR3 DNA follows: TGTGCCAGCAGCTACTCACAGGTGGCAAAGCTGTTTTTT. This encodes CASSYSQVAKLFF.

The sample holds many counts of this clonotype. CDR3 DNA: TGTGCCAGTGGTTTCAGCACAGATACGCAGTATTTT. Protein: CASGFSTDTQYF. The J gene is TRBJ2-3, the V gene TRBV19, with D hard to call. This CDR3 has 12 residues. The V and J ends lost 8 bases and 0 bases respectively, with 6 bases between them. Per germline, CDR1 LNHDA and CDR2 SQIVND (reference sequence). Complete variable domain (other parts from reference TRBV19 and TRBJ2-3): DGGITQSPKYLFRKEGQNVTLSCEQNLNHDAMYWYRQDPGQGLRLIYYSQIVNDFQKGDIAEGYSVSREKKESFPLTVTSAQKNPTAFYLCASGFSTDTQYFGPGTRLTVL.

Turning to this clonotype: The junction and the germline gene differ at one end; a read error may be behind it. The V call is TRBV7-6, the J call TRBJ2-1, with 8 bases fitting TRBD2. CDR3 length: 14 amino acids. The V gene's germline CDR1 is SGHVS and CDR2 FNYEAQ. CDR3 bases: TGTGCCAGCAGCGCCGGGGGGGGCGGCAATGCGCAGTTCTTC. Translated: CASSAGGGGNAQFF.

V is TRBV2 and J is TRBJ2-5; TRBD2 aligns across 8 bases. CDR3 length: 14 residues. J was trimmed by 5 bases and V by 6 bases; bases with no gene match: 8. Germline values: CDR1 SNHLY, CDR2 FYNNEI. As DNA, the CDR3 is TGTGCCAGCAGAGGACTAGCCCCCGGGGAGACCCAGTACTTC. It translates to CASRGLAPGETQYF.